Listed below are T cell receptor beta chains from one sample, sequenced in a study of identical twins. TCRdb called the 5' RACE reads again in MiXCR, with one record for every CDR3 protein. The data hold about 530,000 distinct CDR3 sequences, with roughly 15% observed a single time. The same sample was also studied in work on yellow fever vaccine responses in identical twins.

The material sequenced was CD4+ T cells sorted from blood. These receptors were taken from a woman aged 18-29 years in good health. Both conserved end residues are part of each CDR3. The D gene is left open where the match is weak. Not all rows give a size; the values are once, few, many and, for expanded clones, a class.

j_gene | d_gene | abundance | v_gene | CDR3nt | CDR3aa
TRBJ2-7 | NA | NA | TRBV5-1 | TGCGCCAGCAGTTCCAGGGATGGGACTCGAACCTACGAGCAGTACTTC | CASSSRDGTRTYEQYF
TRBJ2-3 | NA | NA | TRBV18 | TGTGCCAGCCAAGACGGGACTCGCACAGATACGCAGTATTTT | CASQDGTRTDTQYF
TRBJ2-1 | TRBD2 | NA | TRBV5-6 | TGTGCCAGCAGCTTTCGCGTGACTAGCGGGGGACCCTACAATGAGCAGTTCTTC | CASSFRVTSGGPYNEQFF
TRBJ2-6 | NA | few | TRBV12-3/TRBV12-4 | TGTGCCAGCAGACCCCAAACCCGGACAGTTACTGGGGCCAACGTCCTGACTTTC | CASRPQTRTVTGANVLTF
TRBJ2-1 | NA | few | TRBV7-9 | TGTGCCAGCAGTCGGACCGAAAATGAGCAGTTCTTC | CASSRTENEQFF
TRBJ2-1 | NA | NA | TRBV10-3 | TGTGCCTCGGGGAAGAGGGAGGACAATGAGCAGTTCTTC | CASGKREDNEQFF
TRBJ1-1 | TRBD1 | NA | TRBV20-1 | TGCAGTGTCCTGACAGGGTATTCCACTGAAGCTTTCTTT | CSVLTGYSTEAFF
TRBJ1-1 | NA | few | TRBV20-1 | TGCAGTGCTAGCGTCTCGGGGGTGGATGCTTCTGAAGCTTTCTTT | CSASVSGVDASEAFF
TRBJ2-1 | NA | NA | TRBV28 | TGTGCCAGCAGTTCCGGATTGGGCTCGGGGGCTTACAATGAGCAGTTCTTC | CASSSGLGSGAYNEQFF
TRBJ1-5 | NA | few | TRBV12-3/TRBV12-4 | TGTGCCAGCAGGGAGGGGGGACCCTATCAGCCCCAGCATTTT | CASREGGPYQPQHF
TRBJ2-1 | NA | few | TRBV24-1 | TGTGCCACCATGGTCGGGGGATCACACAATGAGCAGTTCTTC | CATMVGGSHNEQFF
TRBJ2-1 | NA | few | TRBV28 | TGTGCCAGCTCGAAACAGGGCCCAGGGACCTACAATGAGCAGTTCTTC | CASSKQGPGTYNEQFF
TRBJ2-1 | TRBD1 | few | TRBV6-4 | TGTGCCAGCCGACCGGGACAGAACATCGATGAGCAGTTCTTC | CASRPGQNIDEQFF
TRBJ1-1 | TRBD1 | NA | TRBV6-5 | TGTGCCAGCAGTTTACAGGGGATTAACACTGAAGCTTTCTTT | CASSLQGINTEAFF
TRBJ1-1 | TRBD1 | many | TRBV20-1 | TGCAGTGCTAGAGGGCTTTTCGAGGGGGCCACTGAAGCTTTCTTT | CSARGLFEGATEAFF
TRBJ2-1 | TRBD2 | few | TRBV6-5 | TGTGCCAGCAGTTACTCGAGGCCGGCTAGCGGGGTGCCAAGGGAGCAGTTCTTC | CASSYSRPASGVPREQFF
TRBJ2-1 | TRBD2 | few | TRBV18 | TGTGCCAGCTCACCACCTCTAGCGGGAGGTCACAATGAGCAGTTCTTC | CASSPPLAGGHNEQFF
TRBJ2-2 | TRBD2 | NA | TRBV20-1 | TGCAGTGCTAGAGATACGGAACTAGCGGGAGTAACCGGGGAGCTGTTTTTT | CSARDTELAGVTGELFF
TRBJ2-7 | TRBD2 | NA | TRBV7-6 | TGTGCCAGCAGCAAAAGGACTAGCGCGGCCTACGAGCAGTACTTC | CASSKRTSAAYEQYF
TRBJ2-5 | NA | few | TRBV13 | TGTGCCAGCCGGCGTCGGGGGAGCGAAGAGACCCAGTACTTC | CASRRRGSEETQYF
TRBJ2-7 | NA | few | TRBV9 | TGTGCCAGCACCTGGGGGATCCCCTACGAGCAGTACTTC | CASTWGIPYEQYF
TRBJ2-3 | TRBD2 | NA | TRBV2 | TGTGCCAGCAGTGAAGAACTAGCGGGAAAGTATTTT | CASSEELAGKYF
TRBJ2-1 | NA | few | TRBV12-3/TRBV12-4 | TGTGCCAGCAGTTTAATGGGGAGGGGGCTCAAATACTCCTACAATGAGCAGTTCTTC | CASSLMGRGLKYSYNEQFF
TRBJ2-7 | TRBD1 | NA | TRBV29-1 | TGCAGCGTTGGAGGGACAGGCAACGAGCAGTACTTC | CSVGGTGNEQYF
TRBJ2-2 | NA | many | TRBV28 | TGTGCCAGCAGTTTAGGAGGGGGACAGAACACCGGGGAGCTGTTTTTT | CASSLGGGQNTGELFF
TRBJ2-5 | TRBD2 | NA | TRBV12-3/TRBV12-4 | TGTGCCAGCAGTTCTAGCGGTCTGCCGGGGACCCAGTACTTC | CASSSSGLPGTQYF
TRBJ1-1 | TRBD1 | NA | TRBV6-2/TRBV6-3 | TGTGCCAGCAGTGCACCGGGACAGGGGGTGAACACTGAAGCTTTCTTT | CASSAPGQGVNTEAFF
TRBJ2-7 | NA | NA | TRBV18 | TGTGCCAGCTCACCTCGCTCCATCTACGAGCAGTACTTC | CASSPRSIYEQYF
TRBJ1-1 | NA | NA | TRBV3-1 | TGTGCCAGCAGCCAAGGGGTGGGGCAGAACACTGAAGCTTTCTTT | CASSQGVGQNTEAFF
TRBJ2-7 | NA | NA | TRBV5-6 | TGTGCCAGCAGCTTGGGAGCAGGGAACTACGAGCAGTACTTC | CASSLGAGNYEQYF
TRBJ2-6 | NA | few | TRBV5-1 | TGCGCCAGCAGCTTCCAGTTATCTGGGGCCAACGTCCTGACTTTC | CASSFQLSGANVLTF
TRBJ1-6 | NA | few | TRBV3-1 | TGTGCCAGCAGCCACCAACGGTGGTCTCCCCTCCACTTT | CASSHQRWSPLHF
TRBJ1-1 | TRBD1 | few | TRBV5-6 | TGTGCCAGCAGCCTCGGACAGGCCCCATGGGGAGCTTTCTTT | CASSLGQAPWGAFF
TRBJ2-7 | TRBD2 | few | TRBV29-1 | TGCAGCGTCACACTAGCGGGAGTTTCCTACGAGCAGTACTTC | CSVTLAGVSYEQYF
TRBJ2-1 | TRBD1 | NA | TRBV12-3/TRBV12-4 | TGTGCCAGCAGCCCGGGACAGAGCTTCAATGAGCAGTTCTTC | CASSPGQSFNEQFF
TRBJ1-2 | TRBD1 | NA | TRBV10-2 | TGCGCCAGCAGTGGACAGGGCGGCTATGGCTACACCTTC | CASSGQGGYGYTF
TRBJ2-5 | NA | NA | TRBV20-1 | TGCAGTGCAAAAGGGGGATCAGAGACCCAGTACTTC | CSAKGGSETQYF
TRBJ2-1 | NA | few | TRBV7-9 | TGTGCCAGCAGCTTTAGCGTGGGGAGCGGGCTCTACAATGAGCAGTTCTTC | CASSFSVGSGLYNEQFF
TRBJ2-5 | NA | NA | TRBV20-1 | TGCAGTGCTAGAGGGGAATCCTGGGAGACCCAGTACTTC | CSARGESWETQYF
TRBJ2-3 | NA | few | TRBV20-1 | TGCAGTGCTAGAGAACAAGGGGGACTTTTTAATACGCAGTATTTT | CSAREQGGLFNTQYF
TRBJ2-6 | NA | NA | TRBV2 | TGTGCCAGCAGTGACACCTCTGGGGCCAACGTCCTGACTTTC | CASSDTSGANVLTF
TRBJ2-3 | TRBD1 | NA | TRBV5-1 | TGCGCCAGCAGCGAGATCGACAGGGGAACGCAGTATTTT | CASSEIDRGTQYF
TRBJ2-5 | TRBD1 | NA | TRBV3-1 | TGTGCCAGCAGCCAAGATGGACAGGGAGGTGGAGAGACCCAGTACTTC | CASSQDGQGGGETQYF
TRBJ2-1 | NA | NA | TRBV23-1 | TGCACCAGCAGTCATCACGGGGGATCCTGCAATGAGCAGTTCTTC | CTSSHHGGSCNEQFF
TRBJ2-7 | TRBD2 | NA | TRBV7-3 | TGTGCCAGCAGCGCGACTAGCGGGAGTTCTGAGCAGTACTTC | CASSATSGSSEQYF
TRBJ2-3 | NA | few | TRBV15 | TGTGCCACCAGCAGACCAGCGTCTTCCACAGATACGCAGTATTTT | CATSRPASSTDTQYF
TRBJ2-1 | NA | NA | TRBV6-6 | TGTGCCAGCAGTTACTCGGGAGACAATGAGCAGTTCTTC | CASSYSGDNEQFF
TRBJ2-3 | NA | NA | TRBV29-1 | TGCAGCGTTGAAGATCTCGGCCGCACAGATACGCAGTATTTT | CSVEDLGRTDTQYF
TRBJ2-1 | NA | many | TRBV14 | TGTGCCAGCAGCCAATCCGTCGGCAATGAGCAGTTCTTC | CASSQSVGNEQFF
TRBJ1-2 | TRBD1 | many | TRBV29-1 | TGCAGCGCATCAACGGACAGGGGTTATGGCTACACCTTC | CSASTDRGYGYTF
TRBJ2-5 | TRBD1 | NA | TRBV10-3 | TGTGCCATCAGTCTGGGACAGGGGGAGACCCAGTACTTC | CAISLGQGETQYF
TRBJ2-1 | NA | NA | TRBV20-1 | TGCAGTGCTAGAGATCGATCTAGAGGCGGTGAGCAGTTCTTC | CSARDRSRGGEQFF
TRBJ2-1 | TRBD1 | few | TRBV6-1 | TGTGCCAGCAGGGGGACAGATCGGGGCAATGAGCAGTTCTTC | CASRGTDRGNEQFF